This entry lists 6 T cell receptor beta chains sequenced from one sample in a study of blood T cell repertoires in COVID-19. Sequenced by immunoSEQ multiplex PCR; TCRdb stores in-frame clones only, minus some. The sample comprises approximately 290,000 clones, more than 65% of which are singletons, and about 15% rests with the top ten. The sequencing input was peripheral blood. The receptors shown here come from a person between 65 and 79 years old with COVID-19, enrolled during active disease.

The chain combines TRBV12-3 or TRBV12-4 with TRBJ1-1; D ambiguous. The CDR3 sequence is 13 residues long. The V end was cut by 3 bases, the J end by 3 bases, with 8 bases between. The CDR3 protein is CASSFGLDTEAFF. CDR3 nucleotides: TGTGCCAGCAGTTTTGGCTTGGACACTGAAGCTTTCTTT.

This clone was seen only once. The chain links TRBV5-1 to TRBJ1-3, with D unresolved. The CDR3 loop spans 14 amino acids. V was cut by 3 bases and J by 1 base, with 8 bases left in between. CDR1 is SGHRS, CDR2 YFSETQ, per germline. Here the CDR3 reads CASSSPGSGNTIYF. CDR3 coding DNA: TGCGCCAGCAGCTCGCCGGGTTCTGGAAACACCATATATTTT.

CDR3 in DNA: TGTGCCAGCAGCGTAGATGTGTTGGGGGGGAACACTGAAGCTTTCTTT. It encodes CASSVDVLGGNTEAFF. The gene calls are TRBV9 and TRBJ1-1; D may be TRBD1 (5 bases). CDR1 and CDR2 (germline): SGDLS, YYNGEE. CDR3 size: 16 residues. Trimming took 0 bases from V and 1 from J, leaving 13 bases between them.

This chain connects TRBV9 to TRBJ1-6, with a weak D call TRBD1 (6 bases). The CDR3 is 17 residues long. V dropped 4 bases and J dropped 0 bases, with 14 bases sitting between them. CDR1 is SGDLS, CDR2 YYNGEE, per germline. In nucleotides, the CDR3 is TGTGCCAGCAGCCCCGGGGGGGCGAGCTCCTATAATTCACCCCTCCACTTT. Amino acid sequence: CASSPGGASSYNSPLHF.

This clone was detected only a few times. The chain has TRBV28 and TRBJ1-6; weak D call: TRBD1 (5 bases). Trimming pared 4 bases from V and 14 bases from J, leaving 15 bases between. CDR1 and CDR2 from the germline V gene are MDHEN and SYDVKM. CDR3 length: 13 amino acids. The DNA for the CDR3 is TGTGCCAGCAGTTGGACACCTGCCGGATCCCTCCACTTT. Encoded protein: CASSWTPAGSLHF.

The chain employs TRBV5-1 and TRBJ2-3; 8 nucleotides match TRBD2. Germline values: CDR1 SGHRS, CDR2 YFSETQ. This CDR3 comprises 16 residues. Unmatched junction bases numbered 4, after V lost 0 bases and J lost 1 base. The DNA of the CDR3 is TGCGCCAGCAGCTTGGAAGGGCGGGGGGGCACAGATACGCAGTATTTT. Translated: CASSLEGRGGTDTQYF.